The next 6 T cell receptor beta chains were all read from a single sample in a study of glioma-infiltrating T cells after dendritic cell vaccination. The time point was: after dendritic cell vaccination, including at tumor progression/relapse. The repertoire was sequenced with immunoSEQ multiplex PCR; TCRdb's copy has only in-frame clones and lacks some. The table has tens of thousands of clones, about 86% seen once. The material sequenced was blood, taken after dendritic cell vaccination. These receptors were taken from a human donor with glioblastoma.

The chain carries TRBV19 and TRBJ2-7; 9 nucleotides line up with TRBD1. Germline V gene sequence: CDR1 LNHDA, CDR2 SQIVND (reference sequence). There are 13 residues in the CDR3. The junction had 10 bases not matched to a gene; V was cut back by 7 bases and J by 9 bases. In DNA form, the CDR3 reads TGTGCCAGTAATGCACAGGGGGCGCGGGTGCAGTACTTC. This gives the protein CASNAQGARVQYF.

The V call is TRBV6-5, the J call TRBJ2-7; the match to TRBD1 covers 10 bases. The germline V gene has CDR1 MNHEY and CDR2 SVGAGI. V lost 5 bases and J lost 4; bases outside the gene matches: 8. The CDR3 sequence is 15 residues long. The CDR3 DNA sequence: TGTGCCAGCAGTCGCCGGACAGGGGGTCTTTACGAGCAGTACTTC. As protein: CASSRRTGGLYEQYF.

The table lists this clone with a count of one. The rearrangement joins TRBV10-3 to TRBJ2-4; TRBD1 aligns across 11 bases. From germline, CDR1 is ENHRY and CDR2 SYGVKD. This CDR3 comprises 15 residues. V shed 4 bases, J shed 1 base, and the junction held 0 bases outside the gene matches. CDR3 region: CAISGTGGAKNIQYF. CDR3 DNA sequence: TGTGCCATCAGTGGGACAGGGGGCGCCAAAAACATTCAGTACTTC.

In this sample, this clone turned up a few times. The chain joins TRBV6-6 to TRBJ1-1; a possible D gene is TRBD1 (5 bases). V lost 4 bases, J lost 1 base, and 10 bases lay in between. The CDR3 is made up of 14 amino acids. CDR1 MNHNY and CDR2 SVGAGI come from the germline V gene (reference sequence). The CDR3 DNA reads as TGTGCCAGCAGTTCCCTCCAGGGGAACACTGAAGCTTTCTTT. Translated, it gives CASSSLQGNTEAFF.

This sequence joins TRBV7-9 and TRBJ2-7; TRBD1 is a possible D gene (5 bases). Germline assignment: CDR1 SEHNR and CDR2 FQNEAQ (reference sequence). The CDR3 is 18 amino acids. The germline V and J ends were trimmed by 0 bases and 4 bases, with 22 bases remaining between them. The CDR3 sequence is CASSLAPWGQGGWYEQYF. CDR3 in DNA: TGTGCCAGCAGCTTAGCCCCCTGGGGTCAGGGTGGTTGGTACGAGCAGTACTTC. Supplemented by reference TRBV7-9 and TRBJ2-7, the full variable domain reads DTGVSQNPRHKITKRGQNVTFRCDPISEHNRLYWYRQTLGQGPEFLTYFQNEAQLEKSRLLSDRFSAERPKGSFSTLEIQRTEQGDSAMYLCASSLAPWGQGGWYEQYFGPGTRLTVT.

This clone has a handful of counts. This sequence joins TRBV7-9 and TRBJ1-4, with D unclear. Germline V lookup: CDR1 SEHNR, CDR2 FQNEAQ (reference sequence). CDR3 length: 14 amino acids. The V and J ends lost 4 bases and 4 bases respectively, with 10 bases between them. CDR3 amino acids: CASSSDTYNEKLFF. The CDR3 region has the DNA TGTGCCAGCAGCTCCGACACCTATAATGAAAAACTGTTTTTT.